Following are 29 T cell receptor beta chains from one sample sequenced in a study of human T cells and chemical hapten exposure. MiXCR, run by TCRdb on the RACE reads, gives a single entry per CDR3 protein. Here the sample spans about 64,000 distinct CDR3 sequences, about 11% being singletons. Regarding time point: patch test 3, about 24 weeks after DPC sensitization. The sample's treatment: therapeutic diphenylcyclopropenone sensitization with weekly scalp DPC. Source: whole blood, taken in connection with sensitization to the hapten diphenylcyclopropenone (DPC). These receptors all stem from a woman between 25 and 40 years old with alopecia areata. Some clones in this sample may be carry-over from other donors' samples.

A few counts support this clonotype. The V gene is TRBV5-5, the J gene TRBJ2-3; D gene ambiguous. Looked up from germline, CDR1 is SGHKS and CDR2 is YYEKEE (reference sequence). Trimming took 0 bases from V and 2 from J, leaving 10 bases between them. The CDR3 has 15 amino acids. CDR3 DNA: TGTGCCAGCAGCTTGGGGGCGTGGATCACAGATACGCAGTATTTT. It specifies CASSLGAWITDTQYF.

V gene TRBV29-1 combines with J gene TRBJ1-2; 9 bases agree with TRBD1. In germline, CDR1 is SQVTM, CDR2 ANQGSEA. The CDR3 extends over 14 amino acids. J gave up 5 bases and V 4 bases, and 8 bases lay outside the gene matches. The CDR3, as DNA: TGCAGCGTTGTACCCCAGACAGGGGGGTATGGCTACACCTTC. It specifies CSVVPQTGGYGYTF. Full variable domain (outside the CDR3, taken from reference TRBV29-1 and TRBJ1-2): SAVISQKPSRDICQRGTSLTIQCQVDSQVTMMFWYRQQPGQSLTLIATANQGSEATYESGFVIDKFPISRPNLTFSTLTVSNMSPEDSSIYLCSVVPQTGGYGYTFGSGTRLTVV.

This clonotype was seen at least ten times. The chain carries TRBV7-6 and TRBJ2-1; 8 nucleotides match TRBD2. Trimming at V came to 1 base and at J to 5 bases, leaving 4 bases not matched to a gene. Germline CDR1 SGHVS, CDR2 FNYEAQ. The CDR3 runs to 15 residues. The CDR3 sequence is CASSLGGGPNNEQFF. CDR3 sequence (DNA): TGTGCCAGCAGCTTAGGCGGGGGGCCGAACAATGAGCAGTTCTTC.

There are many counts of this clonotype. The rearrangement uses TRBV20-1 and TRBJ1-2; D unclear. CDR1 DFQATT and CDR2 SNEGSKA come from the germline V gene (reference sequence). The CDR3 length is 13 residues. The germline V and J ends were trimmed by 3 bases and 8 bases, with 16 bases remaining between them. The CDR3 loop reads CSASPAVGLGYTF. The CDR3 DNA reads as TGCAGTGCTAGCCCTGCGGTGGGGTTAGGCTACACCTTC.

There are many counts of this clonotype. The chain joins TRBV12-3 or TRBV12-4 to TRBJ1-3; D is uncertain. There are 14 residues in the CDR3. V lost 6 bases to trimming and J lost 0 bases, with 9 bases between them. The CDR3 bases are TGTGCCAGCAGGCGGGCTGGCTCTGGAAACACCATATATTTT. It specifies CASRRAGSGNTIYF.

Many counts were recorded for this clonotype. The rearrangement joins TRBV6-2 or TRBV6-3 to TRBJ1-5; D may be TRBD1 (6 bases). Deletions cut 5 bases from V and 6 bases from J, with 11 bases between. Germline-derived CDR1 and CDR2 are MNHEY and SVGEGT. This CDR3 has 13 residues. CDR3 DNA sequence: TGTGCCAGCAGTACAGGGCTAATTCAGCCCCAGCATTTT. Translating gives CASSTGLIQPQHF.

The table lists this clonotype with a few counts. The chain employs TRBV20-1 and TRBJ1-2, with D perhaps matching TRBD1 (6 bases). The germline V gene has CDR1 DFQATT and CDR2 SNEGSKA (reference sequence). The CDR3 runs to 13 residues. V lost 3 bases and J lost 4, with 12 bases in between. CDR3 sequence (DNA): TGCAGTGCTAGTACTGGGGGCAGCTATGGCTACACCTTC. Protein sequence: CSASTGGSYGYTF.

There are many counts of this clonotype. The CDR3, as DNA: TGTGCCAGCAGCTTAGTTCCGCAGTATTTT. Its protein is CASSLVPQYF. The V and J genes are TRBV11-3 and TRBJ2-3, with D hard to call. The germline CDR1 and CDR2 sequences are SGHNT and YENEEA. The CDR3 spans 10 residues. V lost 1 base, J lost 10 bases, and 3 bases lay in between. Looking up the rest from reference TRBV11-3 and TRBJ2-3 gives the full variable domain: EAGVVQSPRYKIIEKKQPVAFWCNPISGHNTLYWYLQNLGQGPELLIRYENEEAVDDSQLPKDRFSAERLKGVDSTLKIQPAELGDSAVYLCASSLVPQYFGPGTRLTVL.

This chain links TRBV20-1 with TRBJ2-3; TRBD2 agrees at 8 bases. The CDR3 is 14 residues long. V shed 5 bases and J 1 base; nucleotides not matched to a gene: 5. In germline, CDR1 is DFQATT, CDR2 SNEGSKA (reference sequence). CDR3 sequence: CSAPAGVGTDTQYF. The CDR3 nucleotides are TGCAGTGCTCCAGCGGGAGTAGGCACAGATACGCAGTATTTT.

About this clonotype itself: A much larger clone lies a single base off, so this may be a read error. V gene TRBV6-1 combines with J gene TRBJ2-7; D is possibly TRBD2 (5 bases). CDR3 length: 14 residues. Looked up from germline, CDR1 is MNHNS and CDR2 is SASEGT. The V end was cut by 1 base, the J end by 4 bases, with 11 bases between. The CDR3, as DNA: TGTGCCAGCAGTGAAGTCGGACTTAGTTACGAGCAGTACTTC. Protein sequence: CASSEVGLSYEQYF.

This clonotype was seen ten or more times. The chain uses TRBV7-2 and TRBJ2-1; TRBD1 is a possible D gene (6 bases). The germline V gene encodes CDR1 SGHTA and CDR2 FQGNSA. V shed 2 bases and J shed 5 bases, with 10 bases lying between them. The CDR3 totals 14 residues. The CDR3 DNA reads as TGTGCCAGCAGCTTATACAGGGTAAACAATGAGCAGTTCTTC. This codes for CASSLYRVNNEQFF.

This clonotype was recorded many times. The V gene is TRBV12-3 or TRBV12-4, the J gene TRBJ2-1, with D unclear. The V gene lost 3 bases and the J gene lost 2 bases, with 14 bases spanning the gap. The CDR3 sequence is 16 residues long. The CDR3 sequence: CASSFRTAPAYNEQFF. In DNA form, the CDR3 reads TGTGCCAGCAGTTTCCGGACGGCCCCCGCCTACAATGAGCAGTTCTTC.

The chain uses TRBV6-2 or TRBV6-3 and TRBJ1-1, with a weak D call TRBD1 (6 bases). Trimming pared 10 bases from V and 8 bases from J, leaving 20 bases between. Germline values: CDR1 MNHEY, CDR2 SVGEGT. The CDR3 extends over 13 amino acids. The CDR3 sequence is CAITSQGKSEAFF. The CDR3 DNA reads TGTGCCATCACATCACAGGGCAAATCAGAAGCTTTCTTT.

This clonotype was recorded only once. The J gene is TRBJ1-5, the V gene TRBV7-2, with D unresolved. CDR1 SGHTA and CDR2 FQGNSA come from the germline V gene. With 5 bases removed from V and 12 bases from J, the gap between germline ends came to 20 bases. The CDR3 spans 14 residues. CDR3 protein: CASSPDCVRPLQHF. The CDR3 DNA sequence: TGTGCCAGCAGCCCGGATTGTGTCAGGCCTCTCCAGCATTTT.

This chain connects TRBV4-2 to TRBJ2-3; D is unresolved. Trimming pared 1 base from V and 4 bases from J, leaving 15 bases between. The CDR3 is made up of 16 amino acids. Germline assignment: CDR1 LGHNA and CDR2 YNFKEQ. CDR3: CASSQGTRTGSDTQYF. DNA of the CDR3: TGTGCCAGCAGCCAAGGCACCCGAACGGGTTCAGATACGCAGTATTTT.

This clonotype has a handful of counts. This chain uses TRBV7-2 with TRBJ2-5; no clear D gene. CDR1 is SGHTA and CDR2 is FQGNSA in the germline V gene. The CDR3 has 13 residues. V was trimmed by 3 bases and J by 3 bases, leaving 8 bases between them. The CDR3 region is CASSFSLKETQYF. CDR3 in DNA: TGTGCCAGCAGCTTCTCGCTTAAAGAGACCCAGTACTTC.

This clonotype came up a few times. The V and J genes are TRBV7-2 and TRBJ2-1; D perhaps matches TRBD1 (5 bases). Trimming removed 2 bases at V and 12 bases at J, with 17 bases between. In germline, CDR1 is SGHTA, CDR2 FQGNSA. The CDR3 consists of 14 residues. CDR3 sequence (DNA): TGTGCCAGCAGCTTACAGGGTCCCTCTCTGGGGCAGTTCTTC. This translates into CASSLQGPSLGQFF.

The chain combines TRBV20-1 with TRBJ2-4; 7 bases align to TRBD1. The ends lost 1 base at V and 2 bases at J; junction bases unmatched: 2. This CDR3 region has 14 residues. Germline values: CDR1 DFQATT, CDR2 SNEGSKA (reference sequence). The CDR3 protein is CSARVTGTKNIQYF. DNA for the CDR3: TGCAGTGCTAGAGTGACAGGGACCAAAAACATTCAGTACTTC.

This rearrangement joins TRBV7-2 to TRBJ2-3; D remains ambiguous. CDR1 SGHTA and CDR2 FQGNSA come from the germline V gene. V lost 5 bases and J lost 0, with 6 bases in between. CDR3 size: 13 residues. The chain's CDR3 is CASSTSSTDTQYF. DNA of the CDR3: TGTGCCAGCAGCACTTCTAGCACAGATACGCAGTATTTT.

Only a few counts were recorded for this clonotype. The V gene is TRBV7-9, the J gene TRBJ2-7; possible D gene TRBD1, 5 bases. V was shortened by 5 bases and J by 1 base, with 12 bases between the two germline ends. Germline CDR1 is SEHNR and CDR2 is FQNEAQ (reference sequence). This CDR3 contains 14 residues. The chain's CDR3 is CASSGQGLSYEQYF. CDR3 sequence (DNA): TGTGCCAGCAGCGGCCAGGGATTATCCTACGAGCAGTACTTC.

This chain uses TRBV28 with TRBJ2-5; D is perhaps TRBD1 (6 bases). V lost 2 bases to trimming and J lost 4 bases, with 11 bases between them. In germline, CDR1 is MDHEN, CDR2 SYDVKM. The CDR3 is made up of 14 amino acids. Here the CDR3 reads CASSLAGRGETQYF. CDR3 sequence (DNA): TGTGCCAGCAGTTTAGCAGGCAGGGGAGAGACCCAGTACTTC. The full variable domain, in which reference TRBV28 and TRBJ2-5 provide the parts outside the CDR3, is DVKVTQSSRYLVKRTGEKVFLECVQDMDHENMFWYRQDPGLGLRLIYFSYDVKMKEKGDIPEGYSVSREKKERFSLILESASTNQTSMYLCASSLAGRGETQYFGPGTRLLVL.

V usage is TRBV7-2 and J usage is TRBJ2-7; D not certain. Trimming took 1 base from V and 9 from J, leaving 16 bases between them. This CDR3 spans 14 amino acids. The V gene's germline CDR1 is SGHTA and CDR2 FQGNSA. In DNA form, the CDR3 reads TGTGCCAGCAGCTTAGAGATATCGCAACGAGCGCAGTACTTC. This sequence encodes CASSLEISQRAQYF.

CDR3 in amino acids: CASSVGGQGVDTQYF. The DNA of the CDR3 is TGTGCCAGCAGCGTAGGTGGACAGGGTGTTGATACGCAGTATTTT. The chain employs TRBV9 and TRBJ2-3, with 8 bases identical to TRBD1. Germline-derived CDR1 and CDR2 are SGDLS and YYNGEE. This CDR3 is 15 amino acids long. V trimming: 0 bases; J trimming: 6 bases; junction bases outside the gene matches: 6.

This clonotype was detected a few times. The chain is built from TRBV18 and TRBJ2-7; 9 bases agree with TRBD2. Germline CDR1 and CDR2: KGHSH and LQKENI. Trimming took 4 bases from V and 5 from J; bases not matched to a gene: 18. The CDR3 runs 18 residues. Written as DNA, the CDR3 is TGTGCCAGCTCACGACACGGAGCTGCGGGAGGGTATGGGAACGAGCAGTACTTC. Translation: CASSRHGAAGGYGNEQYF.

This clonotype was seen a few times. This chain links TRBV11-1 with TRBJ2-5, with 8 bases matching TRBD2. This CDR3 has 15 amino acids. Germline V CDR1 and CDR2: SGHAT, FQDESV (reference sequence). The J segment lost 4 bases and the V segment lost 4 bases, leaving 8 bases of the junction unmatched. The CDR3 protein is CASSSAGSGAETQYF. CDR3 nucleotide sequence: TGTGCCAGCAGCTCCGCCGGTAGCGGGGCAGAGACCCAGTACTTC.

This clonotype was detected many times. This rearrangement joins TRBV5-1 to TRBJ2-7, with 8 bases fitting TRBD1. Trimming cost V 0 bases and J 2 bases; bases outside gene matches: 4. The CDR3 runs 15 residues. In germline, CDR1 is SGHRS, CDR2 YFSETQ. The CDR3: CASSLEGQVTYEQYF. CDR3 DNA: TGCGCCAGCAGCTTGGAGGGACAGGTGACCTACGAGCAGTACTTC.

This clonotype came up a few times. The CDR3 DNA reads as TGCAGTGCTAGCCTTACGACAGGTATGAACACTGAAGCTTTCTTT. This codes for CSASLTTGMNTEAFF. The rearrangement uses TRBV20-1 and TRBJ1-1, with D perhaps TRBD1 (6 bases). The CDR3 totals 15 residues. V lost 3 bases and J 0 bases, leaving 14 bases between the germline ends. Germline loops: CDR1 DFQATT, CDR2 SNEGSKA (reference sequence).

This clonotype was found many times. The rearrangement joins TRBV5-8 to TRBJ1-1; tentative D call: TRBD1 (6 bases). V lost 1 base and J lost 0, with 10 bases in between. This CDR3 has 15 amino acids. CDR1 SGHTS and CDR2 YDEGEE come from the germline V gene. CDR3 coding DNA: TGTGCCAGCAGCTTGCAGGGGCCCATGAACACTGAAGCTTTCTTT. Encoded protein: CASSLQGPMNTEAFF.

The genes are TRBV28 and TRBJ1-6; 7 positions match TRBD1. Germline CDR1 reads MDHEN; CDR2 reads SYDVKM. V shed 7 bases, J shed 6 bases, and the junction held 6 bases outside the gene matches. The CDR3 length is 14 residues. The CDR3: CASNQGQSNSPLHF. The CDR3 DNA reads TGTGCCAGCAACCAGGGACAGAGTAATTCACCCCTCCACTTT.